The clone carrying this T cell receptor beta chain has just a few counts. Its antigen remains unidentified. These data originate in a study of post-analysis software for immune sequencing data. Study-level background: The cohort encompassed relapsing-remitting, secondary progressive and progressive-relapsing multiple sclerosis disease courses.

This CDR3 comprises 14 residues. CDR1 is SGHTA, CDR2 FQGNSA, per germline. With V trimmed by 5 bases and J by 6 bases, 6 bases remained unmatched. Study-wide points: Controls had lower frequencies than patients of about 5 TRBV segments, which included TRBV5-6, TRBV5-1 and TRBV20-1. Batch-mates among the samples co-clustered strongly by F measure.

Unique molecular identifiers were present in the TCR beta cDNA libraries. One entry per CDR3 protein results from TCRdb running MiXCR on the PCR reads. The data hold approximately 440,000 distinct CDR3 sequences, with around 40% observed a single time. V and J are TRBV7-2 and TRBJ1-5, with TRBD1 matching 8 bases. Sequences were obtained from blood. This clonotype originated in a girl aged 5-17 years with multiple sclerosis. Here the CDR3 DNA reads TGTGCCAGCAGCGTAGACAGGGGTCGTCAGCCCCAGCATTTT. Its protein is CASSVDRGRQPQHF. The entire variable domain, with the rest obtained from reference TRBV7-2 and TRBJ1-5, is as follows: GAGVSQSPSNKVTEKGKDVELRCDPISGHTALYWYRQSLGQGLEFLIYFQGNSAPDKSGLPSDRFSAERTGGSVSTLTIQRTQQEDSAVYLCASSVDRGRQPQHFGDGTRLSIL.